The TCR beta chain described here comes from a study of cytomegalovirus exposure and HLA in healthy donors (dated by TCRdb to between 2016 and 2019). With regard to the full study: An earlier analysis of 587 of the donors reported more than 250 Gb of sequence data and some 120 million unique TCR beta sequences from about 179 million T cells. Rather than using new phenotypic data, the later analysis identified candidate immune exposures from TCR beta sequences and from how often those sequences occurred across donors. An early release that covered 640 HLA-typed donors contained about 300 gigabases of sequencing data and roughly 84 million unique TCR sequences. In an earlier analysis of 587 of the donors, high-throughput TCR beta sequencing was used to judge whether each TCR beta V gene segment behaved as functional or pseudogenic. Class I and class II HLA loci were covered by the typing at four-digit resolution. About five DR-DQ haplotypes were treated as single units for association and clustering because of strong linkage in the cohort. Alongside the repertoire data, information on donor age, sex, ethnicity and CMV serostatus was compiled. The aim of the study was to test whether cataloging public T cell receptors could identify signatures of past pathogen exposure. Among the roughly 390 genotyped donors, about 83% belonged to the genetic ancestry cluster associated with self-reported Caucasian donors. In addition to the first cohort of roughly 700 subjects, a separate validation cohort of under 150 different subjects was used. Every discovery cohort repertoire had been produced on one sequencing platform. The number of donors typed differed by locus, with about 629-630 for A, B, C, DRB1 and DQB1, roughly 550 for DQA1, some 570 for DPA1, and some 450 for DPB1. To study patterns of TCR occurrence, a later analysis re-analyzed previously published TCR beta repertoires from 666 donors and added high-resolution HLA genotyping. To predict cytomegalovirus infection status, the study brought together high-throughput TCR immunosequencing, statistical association of individual TCRs with disease status, and machine learning. Among 300 to 500 genotyped donors of the cohort, an average of approximately 220,000 unique TCR beta nucleotide sequences was sequenced per donor, of which about 18% were non-productive. A later genetic analysis used genome-wide SNP genotypes for about 55% of the 666 donors, treating that subset as a discovery cohort. The study profiled the T cell repertoires of more than 500 subjects by immunosequencing and related them to cytomegalovirus serostatus.

The cohort consisted of some 670 healthy bone marrow donors. All cohort members were sampled while nominally healthy, although unrecorded immune exposures were likely present. The donor was CMV seronegative and belonged to the group of around 350 seronegative cohort members. Every donor gave a peripheral blood sample, and the peripheral blood mononuclear cells from that sample were used for TCR beta sequencing. The Qiagen DNeasy Blood Extraction Kit was used to extract genomic DNA from the blood cell samples. Broader findings and caveats from the paper: Presence/absence analyses assumed roughly uniform sequencing depth across donors, an assumption that may not hold. Specific HLA alleles were associated with roughly 16,000 TCR beta sequences at a false discovery rate of 0.05 in a later analysis. A further reported finding was that TCR beta sequences accurately predicted the HLA-A and HLA-B alleles for most subjects in the first cohort. Linkage disequilibrium might explain the correlated functional status among segregating V segments, but an unknown experimental factor could not be excluded. In both the original and validation cohorts, the classifier was reported to diagnose cytomegalovirus status with high specificity and sensitivity. The authors suggested that the approach could potentially be extended to other disease states and immunological phenotypes. Compared with equally common non-associated chains, HLA-associated TCR beta chains in a later analysis were more clonally expanded and had lower generation probabilities. A later analysis found that TCR association rates varied across HLA loci, with DRB1 alleles showing the most associated TCRs and HLA-C alleles the fewest. In the study, some 180 TCR beta chains were listed as associated with cytomegalovirus. Broadly in line with IMGT annotations, most TCR beta V segments showed up in productive rearrangements about 87% or about 30% of the time in an earlier analysis of some 590 of the donors. Because HLA typing was missing for some donors at each locus, association tests included only the typed subset. Because counts were too low, under 20 rarely observed V segments, including chromosome 9 orphons, were left out of the earlier analysis of over 550 of the donors. In a later analysis, most CMV-associated TCR beta chains were found to appear HLA-restricted, with HLA associations seemingly driven largely by CMV exposure. In a later genetic analysis, a missense DCLRE1C variant was associated with V-gene and J-gene trimming of TCR beta chains, and the association was replicated in an independent cohort. Only TCR beta chains were sequenced in this cohort, and the absence of alpha or paired-chain data limited detectable features. Several of the top co-occurrence clusters appeared to be linked to parvovirus B19, influenza, CMV and Epstein-Barr virus, according to a later analysis. A cluster of highly shared sequence variants was judged likely to represent a technical artifact of the sequencing pipeline. In a later genetic analysis, fewer N-insertions in productive TCRs were reported among donors in an Asian-associated ancestry cluster than the roughly 700-donor mean. When HLA alleles, especially DR and DQ, strongly co-occurred, attributing TCR associations to individual alleles was difficult. Most TCR sequences were seen in very few donors, while some public TCRs were found in many individuals. In vitro tests confirmed that three of the cytomegalovirus-associated TCR beta chains recognize cytomegalovirus antigens. For the cohort, immune exposure information was limited to CMV serostatus.

Turning to this clone: No cognate antigen has been identified for it. No base-level quality is on record; no much larger clone is a single base apart.

The library came from the immunoSEQ multiplex PCR assay. For the multiplex PCR, a mixture combining 60 forward primers for TCR Vbeta segments and 13 reverse primers for TCR Jbeta segments was used. The CDR3 region of rearranged TCR beta genes was amplified from genomic DNA by a multiplex PCR assay. The amplified TCR beta libraries were sequenced on the Illumina HiSeq System as 87-base-pair reads. Regarding the original processing steps: A later analysis counted 65 million to 90 million unique TCR beta chains across the 690 or so repertoires, and roughly 9.9 million of these chains were shared by at least two donors. Raw reads were error-corrected and collapsed into unique sequences by a nearest-neighbor algorithm in which closely related sequences were merged to remove PCR and sequencing errors. CDR3 sequences were aligned to IMGT reference sequences to assign V, D and J gene segments. For a sequence to be retained, a match of at least six nucleotides to both a V gene segment and a J gene segment was required. A rearrangement counted as productive if the CDR3 had no stop codons and remained in frame with V and J, and every other rearrangement counted as non-productive. Following IMGT convention, CDR3 was defined as the stretch from the second conserved V-encoded cysteine up to the conserved J-encoded phenylalanine. Sequences without an unambiguous match to a single V gene segment were excluded from the earlier analysis of several hundred of the donors. In an earlier analysis of several hundred of the donors, V segments were called functional above 56.7% productive rearrangements and were called segregating when the between-donor standard deviation exceeded 5%. A statistical classification framework was built for diagnosing cytomegalovirus status from the catalog of TCR beta chain sequences. In a later analysis, V and J genes were assigned by comparing TCR nucleotide sequences against IMGT/GENE-DB human TR gene sequences. Using the TCRdist pipeline, a later analysis assigned CDR3 sequences along with most-parsimonious VDJ recombination scenarios. In a later analysis, each TCR beta chain was defined by its CDR3 amino acid sequence together with its V-gene family, and reads lacking a unique V-gene family were excluded. To address suspected cross-contamination and a sequencing artifact, a later analysis removed under 600 highly shared, low-generation-probability nucleotide sequences. For each public chain, a later analysis derived a clonal expansion index from normalized ranks of inferred template counts within each repertoire. In a later analysis, generation probabilities were computed with a VDJ recombination model fitted to out-of-frame rearrangements, and the resulting probabilities were checked against IGoR. A later analysis scored TCR-TCR, TCR-HLA and TCR-CMV co-occurrence with hypergeometric tests, applying a repertoire-size bias correction to TCR pairs. To estimate false discovery rates, a later analysis permuted the HLA or CMV assignments 20 times. A later analysis grouped co-occurring TCRs with DBSCAN, adding TCRdist sequence similarity when clustering within HLA-allele-positive subsets. For co-occurrence clustering, repertoires with fewer than 30,000 or more than 120,000 public chains were excluded, along with 4 to 6 repertoires with anomalous nucleotide sharing. This is the immuneACCESS table as TCRdb keeps it, with only in-frame sequences that have V and J called. A part of the clones is gone; compared with another copy, unresolved V genes explain less than half, and the rest is unexplained. For V, J and clone size, that table is used; D and trimming come from the DNA. In this sample the table shows 150,000 or so clones, about 80% of which occur a single time. The ten largest clones capture roughly 1.3% of the sample.

What was sequenced was PBMCs. The clonotype comes from a man aged 25-40 years in good health and CMV-seronegative.

At the DNA level, the sequence is TGTGCCAGCAGTTTATCACAGAATAGCAATCAGCCCCAGCATTTT. It codes for CASSLSQNSNQPQHF. Recombination joined TRBV27 with TRBJ1-5; the D gene cannot be named for sure. Trimming takes 0 bases from V and 0 bases from J, and the germline ends sit 6 bases apart. The CDR3 covers 15 residues, taking in both the cysteine and the phenylalanine. The only DNA kept is the CDR3, 45 bases in frame from the first base. According to the germline V gene (reference sequence), CDR1 reads MNHEY and CDR2 reads SMNVEV.